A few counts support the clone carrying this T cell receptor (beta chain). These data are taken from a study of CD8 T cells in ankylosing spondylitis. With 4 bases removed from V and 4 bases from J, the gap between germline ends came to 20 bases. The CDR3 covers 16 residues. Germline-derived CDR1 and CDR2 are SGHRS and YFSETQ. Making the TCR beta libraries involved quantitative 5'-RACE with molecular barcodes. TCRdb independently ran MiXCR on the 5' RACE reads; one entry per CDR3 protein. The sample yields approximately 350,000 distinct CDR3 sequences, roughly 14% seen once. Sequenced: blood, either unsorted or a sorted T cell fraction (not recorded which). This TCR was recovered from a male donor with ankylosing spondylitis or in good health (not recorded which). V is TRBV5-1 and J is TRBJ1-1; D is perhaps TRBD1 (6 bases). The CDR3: CASSPDTGLIGTEAFF. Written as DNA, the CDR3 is TGCGCCAGCAGCCCCGACACAGGGTTGATTGGCACTGAAGCTTTCTTT. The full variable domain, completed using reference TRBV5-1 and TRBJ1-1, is KAGVTQTPRYLIKTRGQQVTLSCSPISGHRSVSWYQQTPGQGLQFLFEYFSETQRNKGNFPGRFSGRQFSNSRSEMNVSTLELGDSALYLCASSPDTGLIGTEAFFGQGTRLTVV.